One sample yielded the 6 T cell receptor beta chains listed below, sequenced in a study of cytomegalovirus exposure and HLA in healthy donors. The protocol was immunoSEQ multiplex PCR, while the TCRdb copy is restricted to in-frame clones and leaves out a portion. The sample has 55,000 to 70,000 clones, roughly 94% seen once. Sample: PBMCs. The source is a man between 18 and 35 years old in good health and CMV-seronegative.

CDR3 nucleotide sequence: TGTGCCAGCAGCGTTACAGCGAACACCGGGGAGCTGTTTTTT. Translating it yields CASSVTANTGELFF. The J gene is TRBJ2-2, the V gene TRBV7-6; no firm D call. CDR3 length equals 14 residues. V dropped 5 bases and J dropped 0 bases, with 7 bases sitting between them. Germline-derived CDR1 and CDR2 are SGHVS and FNYEAQ.

V gene TRBV19 combines with J gene TRBJ1-2; tentatively, D is TRBD1 (5 bases). Germline V CDR1 and CDR2: LNHDA, SQIVND (reference sequence). The V end was cut by 6 bases, the J end by 0 bases, with 8 bases between. The CDR3 extends over 13 amino acids. The CDR3 nucleotides read TGTGCCAGTAGGGGGGAGGCTAACTATGGCTACACCTTC. Its protein product is CASRGEANYGYTF.

This clone appeared a few times. The chain has TRBV7-8 and TRBJ1-5; the D is unclear. The germline V and J ends were trimmed by 1 base and 9 bases, with 7 bases remaining between them. CDR1 is SGHVS, CDR2 FQNEAQ, per germline. The CDR3 is made up of 12 amino acids. As DNA, the CDR3 is TGTGCCAGCAGCTTAGATCGGGGGCCCCAGCATTTT. This sequence encodes CASSLDRGPQHF.

The chain has TRBV5-4 and TRBJ2-7; 12 nucleotides match TRBD2. Germline V CDR1 and CDR2: SGHNT, YYREEE (reference sequence). V lost 0 bases, J lost 6 bases, and 7 bases stayed unmatched. This CDR3 spans 16 amino acids. The CDR3: CASSLDLAGGGREQYF. The CDR3 DNA sequence: TGTGCCAGCAGCTTGGACCTAGCGGGAGGGGGTCGCGAGCAGTACTTC.

The rearrangement joins TRBV6-4 to TRBJ2-1; 12 positions match TRBD2. The trim removed 0 bases at V and 1 base at J, leaving 4 bases unmatched. This CDR3 spans 18 amino acids. Per germline, CDR1 MRHNA and CDR2 SNTAGT. The CDR3 reads CASSDSSSGRGSYNEQFF. The CDR3 region has the DNA TGTGCCAGCAGTGACTCGTCTAGCGGGAGGGGATCCTACAATGAGCAGTTCTTC.

The chain combines TRBV7-9 with TRBJ2-1; no clear D. The length of the CDR3 is 15 residues. V was pared by 2 bases and J by 0 bases, with 8 bases between. From germline, CDR1 is SEHNR and CDR2 FQNEAQ (reference sequence). CDR3 sequence: CASSLQRSSYNEQFF. The CDR3 DNA reads as TGTGCCAGCAGCTTACAGCGCAGCTCCTACAATGAGCAGTTCTTC.